This T cell receptor beta chain was profiled in a study of T cell changes during pregnancy in multiple sclerosis. Trimming left V 6 bases short and J 4 bases short, with 13 bases between. Germline CDR1 PRHDT, CDR2 FYEKMQ (reference sequence). The length of the CDR3 is 14 residues. Clones were sequenced by immunoSEQ multiplex PCR, and TCRdb holds only the in-frame ones, with some missing. The sample records 35,000 or so clones, under 95% being singletons. The sample holds one count of this clone. The sequenced sample was CD4+ T cells from peripheral blood mononuclear cells, obtained after pregnancy. The chain has TRBV13 and TRBJ2-4, with D possibly TRBD1 on 6 matching bases. The origin of this receptor is a female donor with multiple sclerosis, enrolled in a pregnancy study. This CDR3 reads CASRPFGQKNIQYF. The DNA for the CDR3 is TGTGCCAGCAGACCCTTTGGACAGAAAAACATTCAGTACTTC.